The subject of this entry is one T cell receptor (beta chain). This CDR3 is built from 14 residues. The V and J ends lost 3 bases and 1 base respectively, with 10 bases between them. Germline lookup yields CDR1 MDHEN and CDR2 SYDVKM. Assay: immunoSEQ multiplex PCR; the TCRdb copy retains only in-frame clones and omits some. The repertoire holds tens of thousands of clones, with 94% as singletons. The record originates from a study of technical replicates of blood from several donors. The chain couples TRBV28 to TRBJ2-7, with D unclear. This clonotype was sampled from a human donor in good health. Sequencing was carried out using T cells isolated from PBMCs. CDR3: CASSFTPGSYEQYF. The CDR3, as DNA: TGTGCCAGCAGTTTTACCCCAGGTTCCTACGAGCAGTACTTC. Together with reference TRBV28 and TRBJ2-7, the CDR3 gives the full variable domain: DVKVTQSSRYLVKRTGEKVFLECVQDMDHENMFWYRQDPGLGLRLIYFSYDVKMKEKGDIPEGYSVSREKKERFSLILESASTNQTSMYLCASSFTPGSYEQYFGPGTRLTVT.